A selection of T cell receptor beta chains follows, all from one sample in a study of blood T cells in healthy people across ages. TCRdb independently ran MiXCR on the 5' RACE reads; one entry per CDR3 protein. The sample shows around 750,000 distinct CDR3 sequences, approximately 55% of them seen only once. Material for sequencing was blood. These receptors were obtained from a man at least 80 years old in good health. Both conserved end residues are part of each CDR3. The D gene is left open where the match is weak. Expanded clones are given a class, and other clones once, few, many or no size at all.

V,J,D,size,CDR3,DNA
TRBV20-1,TRBJ2-5,TRBD2,few,CSAAKAGGETQYF,TGCAGTGCCGCTAAAGCGGGGGGAGAGACCCAGTACTTC
TRBV25-1,TRBJ1-4,NA,NA,CASSDTSQGFRNEKLFF,TGTGCCAGCAGTGACACCTCTCAGGGGTTTCGGAATGAAAAACTGTTTTTT
TRBV20-1,TRBJ2-7,NA,few,CSAQGSSYEQYF,TGCAGTGCTCAGGGGAGCTCCTACGAGCAGTACTTC
TRBV6-2/TRBV6-3,TRBJ2-3,TRBD2,NA,CASSAGLARPGGHRYAYF,TGTGCCAGCAGCGCTGGACTAGCGAGGCCGGGAGGGCACAGATACGCGTATTTT
TRBV12-3/TRBV12-4,TRBJ2-5,NA,NA,CASSSVALRETQYF,TGTGCCAGCAGTTCAGTGGCCCTTAGGGAGACCCAGTACTTC
TRBV10-2,TRBJ2-7,TRBD1,NA,CASSQGKQYEQYF,TGCGCCAGCTCACAGGGGAAACAATACGAGCAGTACTTC
TRBV20-1,TRBJ2-7,TRBD1,NA,CSATRTGYEQYF,TGCAGTGCTACCAGGACAGGCTACGAGCAGTACTTC
TRBV20-1,TRBJ2-3,NA,NA,CSAGGTDTQYF,TGCAGTGCTGGGGGGACAGATACGCAGTATTTT
TRBV12-3/TRBV12-4,TRBJ2-5,TRBD1,NA,CASSLAGTAKETQYF,TGTGCCAGCAGTTTAGCCGGGACAGCCAAAGAGACCCAGTACTTC
TRBV20-1,TRBJ2-1,TRBD1,NA,CSARDWRQGARSEQFF,TGTAGTGCTAGAGATTGGCGGCAGGGGGCGCGTAGTGAGCAGTTCTTC
TRBV2,TRBJ2-7,NA,NA,CASSLRVHEQYF,TGTGCCAGCAGTCTCCGGGTCCACGAGCAGTACTTC